These T cell receptor beta chains were read from a single sample in a study of identical twins. MiXCR, run by TCRdb on the 5' RACE reads, gives a single entry per CDR3 protein. The sample comprises some 1,600,000 distinct CDR3 sequences, about 32% of which are singletons, and around 0.3% rests with the top ten. Source material: cord blood. Receptor source: a newborn girl in good health. CDR3s include the opening cysteine and the closing phenylalanine or tryptophan. Fields, in order: CDR3 length, D gene, clone size, J gene, V gene, CDR3 DNA, CDR3 protein. The D gene is left open where the match is weak. Clone size appears in some rows only: once, few, many, or a class for an expanded clone.

>14|NA|NA|TRBJ2-7|TRBV25-1
TGTGCCAGCAGTCCCAGCCACTTCTCCTACGAGCAGTACTTC
CASSPSHFSYEQYF
>17|NA|few|TRBJ2-2|TRBV4-1
TGCGCCAGCAGCCACGTCCTAGCGTTCGCGAACACCGGGGAGCTGTTTTTT
CASSHVLAFANTGELFF
>17|TRBD2|NA|TRBJ2-4|TRBV13
TGTGCCAGCAGCGAGGGACTAGCGGGTGGTAAAAGAAACATTCAGTACTTC
CASSEGLAGGKRNIQYF
>17|TRBD1|NA|TRBJ2-2|TRBV7-4
TGTGCCAGCAGCTTAACGAGGACAGGGGGCCACACCGGGGAGCTGTTTTTT
CASSLTRTGGHTGELFF
>14|TRBD1|NA|TRBJ2-1|TRBV7-8
TGTGCCAGCAGCGCCTCTTTGACAGGGGTTGAGCAGTTCTTC
CASSASLTGVEQFF
>13|TRBD1|NA|TRBJ2-5|TRBV19
TGTGCCAGTAGTATCGGGGACAGGGGCCTTCAGTACTTC
CASSIGDRGLQYF
>13|NA|NA|TRBJ2-3|TRBV6-6
TGTGCCAGCAGGTCGGACGGCACAGATACGCAGTATTTT
CASRSDGTDTQYF
>14|TRBD2|few|TRBJ2-3|TRBV29-1
TGCAGCGCCAGCGGGGCGTCTAGCACAGATACGCAGTATTTT
CSASGASSTDTQYF
>14|NA|many|TRBJ2-7|TRBV7-9
TGTGCCAGCAGCTTAGGGGTCAATACCTACGAGCAGTACTTC
CASSLGVNTYEQYF
>15|TRBD1|few|TRBJ1-1|TRBV25-1
TGTGCCAGCAGTGAATTAACTCCCGGGACAGGGGAAACTTTCTTT
CASSELTPGTGETFF
>15|TRBD2|NA|TRBJ2-3|TRBV6-6
TGTGCCAGCCAGACTAGCGGGAGGGCCACAGATACGCAGTATTTT
CASQTSGRATDTQYF
>16|TRBD1|once|TRBJ2-2|TRBV20-1
TGCAGTGCTAGGCAGGGGGCTTTTTTACTCACCGGGGAGCTGTTTTTT
CSARQGAFLLTGELFF
>12|NA|NA|TRBJ2-5|TRBV18
TGTGCCAGCTCACCAGGTCCTGAGACCCAGTACTTC
CASSPGPETQYF
>16|TRBD2|NA|TRBJ2-2|TRBV6-5
TGTGCCAGCAGCCACCTACTAGCGGGAGGCACCGGGGAGCTGTTTTTT
CASSHLLAGGTGELFF
>19|TRBD2|few|TRBJ2-1|TRBV9
TGTGCCAGCAGCGTACCGTTAAGGGGACTAGCGGGGGGATATGGTGAGCAGTTCTTC
CASSVPLRGLAGGYGEQFF
>15|NA|NA|TRBJ2-5|TRBV29-1
TGCAGCGTTGTTGGGGGTTCAGGGGATAGAGAGACCCAGTACTTC
CSVVGGSGDRETQYF
>15|NA|NA|TRBJ2-7|TRBV11-2
TGTGCCAGCAGCTTAATGACGGGAGTGGCGTACGAGCAGTACTTC
CASSLMTGVAYEQYF
>15|TRBD1|NA|TRBJ2-7|TRBV6-5
TGTGCCAGCAGCCCTAACGCGGGACAGGGGGCGCGGCAGTACTTC
CASSPNAGQGARQYF
>13|NA|many|TRBJ2-3|TRBV7-2
TGTGCCAGCAGCTACTTCCTCACAGATACGCAGTATTTT
CASSYFLTDTQYF
>15|TRBD2|NA|TRBJ2-5|TRBV18
TGTGCCAGCTCACCACTAGCGGGGGAACAAGAGACCCAGTACTTC
CASSPLAGEQETQYF
>15|TRBD2|few|TRBJ2-1|TRBV20-1
TGCAGTGCTAGAGATGCTAGCGGCAGTTCCTATGAGCAGTTCTTC
CSARDASGSSYEQFF
>14|NA|NA|TRBJ2-5|TRBV24-1
TGTGCCACCAGTGATTTGCGGGCGCAAGAGACCCAGTACTTC
CATSDLRAQETQYF
>16|NA|NA|TRBJ2-4|TRBV7-2
TGTGCCAGCAGCTCCTCGACTACTCTAACCAAAAACATTCAGTACTTC
CASSSSTTLTKNIQYF
>12|NA|few|TRBJ2-1|TRBV5-1
TGCGCCAGCAGCCCGACAGGCTATGAGCAGTTCTTC
CASSPTGYEQFF
>18|TRBD1|NA|TRBJ1-1|TRBV6-5
TGTGCCAGCAGTTATTCGATCAACGTAGGGGGCCTGGGGACTGAAGCTTTCTTT
CASSYSINVGGLGTEAFF
>16|TRBD2|many|TRBJ2-1|TRBV5-1
TGCGCCAGCAGTTATGTAGCGGGAGGCTCCTACAATGAGCAGTTCTTC
CASSYVAGGSYNEQFF
>13|NA|many|TRBJ2-1|TRBV12-3/TRBV12-4
TGTGCCAGCAGTTTTCAGTCCTACAATGAGCAGTTCTTC
CASSFQSYNEQFF
>15|NA|NA|TRBJ2-2|TRBV20-1
TGCAGTGCTAGAGGACAGATTTTGAACACCGGGGAGCTGTTTTTT
CSARGQILNTGELFF
>13|NA|NA|TRBJ2-1|TRBV20-1
TGCAGTGCTGATCGGGACGAATACAATGAGCAGTTCTTC
CSADRDEYNEQFF
>18|TRBD2|few|TRBJ2-7|TRBV28
TGTGCCAGCAGTTTCCCCCTGTTGGGTAGCGGGCCCACCTACGAGCAGTACTTC
CASSFPLLGSGPTYEQYF
>16|TRBD2|few|TRBJ2-3|TRBV2
TGTGCCAGCAGCGGACGGACTAGCGGGAGGCCAGATACGCAGTATTTT
CASSGRTSGRPDTQYF
>15|NA|few|TRBJ2-3|TRBV15
TGTGCCACCAGCAGAGAGACAGGTTATGCAGATACGCAGTATTTT
CATSRETGYADTQYF
>16|TRBD1|NA|TRBJ1-2|TRBV3-1
TGTGCCAGCAGCCGAGGATGGGCGACAGGGGAATATGGCTACACCTTC
CASSRGWATGEYGYTF
>15|TRBD2|NA|TRBJ2-1|TRBV28
TGTGCCAGCGGGAAACCGGGACTAGGATTCAATGAGCAGTTCTTC
CASGKPGLGFNEQFF
>12|NA|few|TRBJ1-2|TRBV7-2
TGTGCCAGCAGCTTAGACAGGAGGGGCTACACCTTC
CASSLDRRGYTF
>15|NA|few|TRBJ1-5|TRBV3-1
TGTGCCAGTAGCCAAGAAGGGGGGGCGAATCAGCCCCAGCATTTT
CASSQEGGANQPQHF
>16|TRBD2|few|TRBJ2-3|TRBV2
TGTGCCAGCAGCTTTCGGGGGGTTTCTTCTGGGGATACGCAGTATTTT
CASSFRGVSSGDTQYF
>15|TRBD1|NA|TRBJ1-1|TRBV27
TGTGCCAGCATCCCCAGGGGGAGGATGAACACTGAAGCTTTCTTT
CASIPRGRMNTEAFF
>12|NA|NA|TRBJ1-2|TRBV12-3/TRBV12-4
TGTGCCAGCAGTTTAAAAGTCGGTGGCTACACCTTC
CASSLKVGGYTF
>11|NA|NA|TRBJ2-4|TRBV20-1
TGCAGTGCTCCCTCGGGAAACATTCAGTACTTC
CSAPSGNIQYF
>16|NA|few|TRBJ2-2|TRBV20-1
TGCAGTGCTAGAGATATTTGGACCGAGGACACCGGGGAGCTGTTTTTT
CSARDIWTEDTGELFF
>14|TRBD1|NA|TRBJ2-7|TRBV28
TGTGCCAGCGGCGGGACAGGGATATCCTACGAGCAGTACTTC
CASGGTGISYEQYF
>14|NA|few|TRBJ2-3|TRBV5-1
TGCGCCAGCAGCCTGCTCCGGCCCCCGGATACGCAGTATTTT
CASSLLRPPDTQYF
>13|NA|NA|TRBJ2-1|TRBV12-3/TRBV12-4
TGTGCCAGCAGTGTGACTAGACACAATGAGCAGTTCTTC
CASSVTRHNEQFF
>16|TRBD2|NA|TRBJ2-3|TRBV7-9
TGTGCCAGCAGCTCCCTTACGCACGGACTAGATAATACGCAGTATTTT
CASSSLTHGLDNTQYF
>11|NA|NA|TRBJ2-3|TRBV13
TGTGCCAGCCGAGATGTGTATACGCAGTATTTT
CASRDVYTQYF
>15|TRBD1|NA|TRBJ1-4|TRBV25-1
TGTGCCAGCAGTGGCGCCGGGACAGGGGGCGAAAAACTGTTTTTT
CASSGAGTGGEKLFF
>13|NA|few|TRBJ1-5|TRBV20-1
TGCAGTGTTGTCCGGGACAACAATCAGCCCCAGCATTTT
CSVVRDNNQPQHF
>15|NA|NA|TRBJ2-7|TRBV7-2
TGTGCCAGCAGCTTAGGGGCTTTTAGCTCCTACGAGCAGTACTTC
CASSLGAFSSYEQYF
>14|TRBD2|few|TRBJ2-1|TRBV10-3
TGTGCCATCAGCGACGGGGGGTGGTACAATGAGCAGTTCTTC
CAISDGGWYNEQFF
>11|NA|many|TRBJ2-7|TRBV7-9
TGTGCCAGCAGTCCCGGACACGAGCAGTACTTC
CASSPGHEQYF
>14|NA|NA|TRBJ2-7|TRBV20-1
TGCAGTGCCGTACTCCCCGCCACCTCCTACGAGCAGTACTTC
CSAVLPATSYEQYF
>14|NA|NA|TRBJ2-7|TRBV27
TGTGCCAGCAGTTCCCTTGACAGCTCCTACGAGCAGTACTTC
CASSSLDSSYEQYF
>18|NA|NA|TRBJ1-1|TRBV20-1
TGCAGTGCTAGAGATGAGCCTCTAAGTACACGGAAAAACACTGAAGCTTTCTTT
CSARDEPLSTRKNTEAFF
>14|TRBD2|few|TRBJ2-7|TRBV5-1
TGCGCCAGCAGCCCTAATGGACTAGCGGACGAGCAGTACTTC
CASSPNGLADEQYF
>19|TRBD2|few|TRBJ2-5|TRBV4-2
TGTGCCAGCAGCCAAGGGGTAGCGGGGGGCGCGTCGGGTTACAATGAGCAGTACTTC
CASSQGVAGGASGYNEQYF
>16|NA|NA|TRBJ2-7|TRBV11-2
TGTGCCAGCAGCTCTATACAAAGAAGAGGTTCCTACGAGCAGTACTTC
CASSSIQRRGSYEQYF